This T cell receptor beta chain was obtained from a study of blood T cell repertoires in COVID-19. Study information: Some COVID-19 samples were acute and others convalescent; all came from the United States, Italy and Spain.

Original processing notes: From reference gene primer amplification, estimates of nucleated cell counts were derived. TCRdb keeps only in-frame clones here, not all; method: immunoSEQ multiplex PCR. V, J and clone size reflect that table, while D and trimming were determined from the DNA. The table shows about 150,000 clones, with approximately 73% occurring only once. In germline, CDR1 is SGHVS, CDR2 FQNEAQ. The V gene lost 2 bases and the J gene lost 6 bases, with 19 bases spanning the gap. The CDR3 sequence is 17 residues long. The sequencing input was peripheral blood. The clonotype originates from a man between 60 and 75 years old with acute or convalescent COVID-19. This chain joins TRBV7-8 and TRBJ2-2; TRBD1 might be the D (5 bases). CDR3 DNA: TGTGCCAGCAGCTTATACAGGCCTAATACGGTCGCCGGGGAGCTGTTTTTT. Residues: CASSLYRPNTVAGELFF.